The entry that follows covers one T cell receptor beta chain sequence. The antigen it binds to is not known. Base qualities are missing; no much larger clone stands one base away. These data are taken from a study of PD-1 blockade in mismatch repair-deficient tumors (dated by TCRdb to 2016 to 2017). About the full investigation: Between late 2013 and September 2016, the trial enrolled 80 to 95 consecutive patients with roughly twelve types of mismatch repair-deficient cancer, all of whom had received prior treatment and were progressing. Tumor-associated T cell clones in the peripheral blood of patients responding to PD-1 blockade were tracked using deep sequencing of TCR CDR3 regions.

Library creation used the immunoSEQ multiplex PCR assay. The immuneACCESS repertoire file appears here via TCRdb, limited to in-frame rearrangements. These files lack a portion of the clones; in checked studies, under half of the deficit traces to unresolved V genes, and the cause of the others is not known. A total of 77,000 or so clones appear in this sample, approximately 80% of them only once. Of the sample, less than 6.5% falls within the top ten clones. As encoded in the germline V gene (reference sequence), CDR1 is SGHKS while CDR2 is YYEKEE. The CDR3 sequence holds 14 residues, the cysteine and phenylalanine included. Only CDR3 DNA remains: 42 bases, in frame from the first base. V is pared back by 4 bases and J by 1 base, with 11 bases lying between the germline termini. What the study reported, not specific to this receptor: Tumor-resident clones, often undetectable in blood before treatment, expanded rapidly after pembrolizumab and then contracted, generally before radiologic responses.

Mismatch repair deficiency in every enrolled patient was established by polymerase chain reaction or immunohistochemistry. TCR sequencing was carried out for three patients who responded to pembrolizumab therapy. Pembrolizumab PD-1 blockade was prospectively tested in advanced mismatch repair-deficient cancers, regardless of tissue of origin, in the phase II trial. Serial peripheral blood T cell samples were collected before and at multiple times after starting PD-1 blockade. The timing of each blood sample was reported as weeks after the first dose of pembrolizumab. Here the chain combines TRBV5-5 and TRBJ1-1; TRBD1 might be the D gene, on 5 matching bases. This specimen consisted of peripheral blood, obtained 44 weeks after starting pembrolizumab. The clonotype was recovered from an adult with mismatch repair-deficient cancer. The CDR3 reads CASSVRATNTEAFF. The base sequence is TGTGCCAGCAGCGTCAGGGCCACGAACACTGAAGCTTTCTTT.